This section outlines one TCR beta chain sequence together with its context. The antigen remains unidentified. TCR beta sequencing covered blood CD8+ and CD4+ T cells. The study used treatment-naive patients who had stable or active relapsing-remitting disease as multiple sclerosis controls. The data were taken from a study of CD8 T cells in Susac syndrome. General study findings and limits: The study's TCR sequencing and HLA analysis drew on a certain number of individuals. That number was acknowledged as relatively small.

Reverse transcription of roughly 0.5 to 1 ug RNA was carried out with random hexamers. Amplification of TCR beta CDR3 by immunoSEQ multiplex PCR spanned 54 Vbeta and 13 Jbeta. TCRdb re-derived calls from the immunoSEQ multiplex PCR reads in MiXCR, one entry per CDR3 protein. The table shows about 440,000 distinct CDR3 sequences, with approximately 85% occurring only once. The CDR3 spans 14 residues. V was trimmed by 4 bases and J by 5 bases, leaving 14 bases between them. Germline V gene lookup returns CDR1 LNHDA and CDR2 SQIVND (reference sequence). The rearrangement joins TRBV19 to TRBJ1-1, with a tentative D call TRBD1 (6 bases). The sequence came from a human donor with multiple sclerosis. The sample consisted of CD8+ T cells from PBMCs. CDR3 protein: CASSTFAGTTEAFF. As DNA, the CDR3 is TGTGCCAGTAGTACATTCGCCGGGACAACTGAAGCTTTCTTT.